These T cell receptor beta chains were read from a single sample in a study of T cells after yellow fever vaccination. Using its own MiXCR run on the 5' RACE reads, TCRdb lists one record per CDR3 protein. Counted here are about 130,000 distinct CDR3 sequences, 7.5% to 10% occurring once; the ten biggest clones make up approximately 37%. The starting material was CD8+ T cells sorted from PBMCs, obtained on the day of the yellow fever booster vaccination. The receptor source for this set is a man aged 18 to 30 who received the YFV17D yellow fever vaccine. CDR3s include the opening cysteine and the closing phenylalanine or tryptophan. Fields, in order: V gene, J gene, D gene, clone size, CDR3 DNA, CDR3 protein. The D gene is left open where the match is weak. Only part of the rows carry a size: once, few, many, or a class if the clone is expanded.

v_gene: TRBV5-5; j_gene: TRBJ2-7; d_gene: TRBD2; abundance: -; CDR3nt: TGTGCCAGCAGCCTGACCCGGACTAGCGGGGTCTACGAGCAGTACTTC; CDR3aa: CASSLTRTSGVYEQYF
v_gene: TRBV24-1; j_gene: TRBJ2-2; d_gene: -; abundance: few; CDR3nt: TGTGCCACCAGTGATTTTGACAGCACCGGGGAGCTGTTTTTT; CDR3aa: CATSDFDSTGELFF
v_gene: TRBV19; j_gene: TRBJ1-2; d_gene: TRBD1; abundance: many; CDR3nt: TGTGCCAGTAGTATAGCTGGGACAGAAGCCTATGGCTACACCTTC; CDR3aa: CASSIAGTEAYGYTF
v_gene: TRBV9; j_gene: TRBJ2-3; d_gene: -; abundance: -; CDR3nt: TGTGCCAGCAGCGTAGCCAGCGCCAGCGCAGATACGCAGTATTTT; CDR3aa: CASSVASASADTQYF
v_gene: TRBV10-2; j_gene: TRBJ2-5; d_gene: TRBD2; abundance: -; CDR3nt: TGCGCCAGCAGTTTTATTGGCGGGGGGGGCAGAGAGACCCAGTACTTC; CDR3aa: CASSFIGGGGRETQYF
v_gene: TRBV27; j_gene: TRBJ1-1; d_gene: -; abundance: many; CDR3nt: TGTGCCAGCAGTTTTGGGGCTGGGCCTGAAGCTTTCTTT; CDR3aa: CASSFGAGPEAFF
v_gene: TRBV4-3; j_gene: TRBJ2-1; d_gene: TRBD2; abundance: -; CDR3nt: TGCGCCAGCAGCCAAGACCTAGCGGGGTACTACAATGAGCAGTTCTTC; CDR3aa: CASSQDLAGYYNEQFF
v_gene: TRBV6-2/TRBV6-3; j_gene: TRBJ2-5; d_gene: TRBD2; abundance: -; CDR3nt: TGTGCCAGCAGTTATCGGGGGGGGGCAATGGGAGAGACCCAGTACTTC; CDR3aa: CASSYRGGAMGETQYF
v_gene: TRBV4-1; j_gene: TRBJ1-6; d_gene: -; abundance: -; CDR3nt: TGCGCCAGCAGCCAAGTAGGACAGAAGGATTCACCCCTCCACTTT; CDR3aa: CASSQVGQKDSPLHF
v_gene: TRBV11-2; j_gene: TRBJ2-3; d_gene: TRBD2; abundance: -; CDR3nt: TGTGCCAGCAGCCGAGGTGGCGGGGGATCCACAGATACGCAGTATTTT; CDR3aa: CASSRGGGGSTDTQYF
v_gene: TRBV7-2; j_gene: TRBJ1-5; d_gene: TRBD1; abundance: -; CDR3nt: TGTGCCAGCAGCCTCCGACAGGGCATTAATCAGCCCCAGCATTTT; CDR3aa: CASSLRQGINQPQHF
v_gene: TRBV7-2; j_gene: TRBJ2-4; d_gene: -; abundance: -; CDR3nt: TGTGCCAGCAGCTCGTTAAGCGAGTCCAAAAACATTCAGTACTTC; CDR3aa: CASSSLSESKNIQYF
v_gene: TRBV7-2; j_gene: TRBJ1-1; d_gene: TRBD1; abundance: -; CDR3nt: TGTGCCAGCAGCTTGGGCCAGGGGGCTGGGACTGAAGCTTTCTTT; CDR3aa: CASSLGQGAGTEAFF
v_gene: TRBV20-1; j_gene: TRBJ2-3; d_gene: -; abundance: -; CDR3nt: TGCAGTGCTAGAGATTATTTGTCAGATACGCAGTATTTT; CDR3aa: CSARDYLSDTQYF
v_gene: TRBV25-1; j_gene: TRBJ1-3; d_gene: -; abundance: few; CDR3nt: TGTGCCAGCCGACCCAGGGTTGATTCTGGAAACACCATATATTTT; CDR3aa: CASRPRVDSGNTIYF
v_gene: TRBV12-3/TRBV12-4; j_gene: TRBJ2-1; d_gene: TRBD1; abundance: few; CDR3nt: TGTGCCAGCAGTTCCGCCGGGACAGGGCACAATGAGCAGTTCTTC; CDR3aa: CASSSAGTGHNEQFF
v_gene: TRBV5-4; j_gene: TRBJ2-6; d_gene: -; abundance: few; CDR3nt: TGTGCCAGCAGTCCTTTGGGCTCTGGGGCCAACGTCCTGACTTTC; CDR3aa: CASSPLGSGANVLTF
v_gene: TRBV9; j_gene: TRBJ2-6; d_gene: -; abundance: few; CDR3nt: TGTGCCAGCAGCGTAAGAGACGGGGCTGGGGCCAACGTCCTGACTTTC; CDR3aa: CASSVRDGAGANVLTF
v_gene: TRBV4-2; j_gene: TRBJ2-5; d_gene: TRBD2; abundance: few; CDR3nt: TGTGCCAGCAGCCGTGAAGCGGGGGGGCAAGAGACCCAGTACTTC; CDR3aa: CASSREAGGQETQYF
v_gene: TRBV5-6; j_gene: TRBJ2-2; d_gene: -; abundance: -; CDR3nt: TGTGCCAGCAGCTCAGTATCAGGGTACACCGGGGAGCTGTTTTTT; CDR3aa: CASSSVSGYTGELFF
v_gene: TRBV6-1; j_gene: TRBJ1-1; d_gene: -; abundance: -; CDR3nt: TGTGCCAGCAGTCCCCGGGGGGCCGAAGCTTTCTTT; CDR3aa: CASSPRGAEAFF
v_gene: TRBV7-3; j_gene: TRBJ2-1; d_gene: -; abundance: few; CDR3nt: TGTGCCAGCAGCTTAGACGGTGGTAGTGGCAATGAGCAGTTCTTC; CDR3aa: CASSLDGGSGNEQFF
v_gene: TRBV5-5; j_gene: TRBJ1-6; d_gene: -; abundance: few; CDR3nt: TGTGCCAGCAGCTTGCGCACAGCGAACTATAATTCACCCCTCCACTTT; CDR3aa: CASSLRTANYNSPLHF
v_gene: TRBV7-2; j_gene: TRBJ2-4; d_gene: TRBD2; abundance: many; CDR3nt: TGTGCCAGCAGCTTAGGAGGACTAGCGGGGGGAGGGAACATTCAGTACTTC; CDR3aa: CASSLGGLAGGGNIQYF
v_gene: TRBV9; j_gene: TRBJ2-2; d_gene: -; abundance: -; CDR3nt: TGTGCCAGCAGCGTAAGGACTGCGAACACCGGGGAGCTGTTTTTT; CDR3aa: CASSVRTANTGELFF
v_gene: TRBV20-1; j_gene: TRBJ2-5; d_gene: TRBD1; abundance: -; CDR3nt: TGCAGTGCTAGACCACAGAAGATGACAGGGGGAAGTGCGACCCAGTACTTC; CDR3aa: CSARPQKMTGGSATQYF
v_gene: TRBV4-3; j_gene: TRBJ2-3; d_gene: TRBD2; abundance: many; CDR3nt: TGCGCCAGCAGCCAAGATGGAGCGGGGGGCACAGATACGCAGTATTTT; CDR3aa: CASSQDGAGGTDTQYF
v_gene: TRBV4-1; j_gene: TRBJ2-1; d_gene: -; abundance: many; CDR3nt: TGCGCCAGCAGCCAAGATAGAGTAAATGAGCAGTTCTTC; CDR3aa: CASSQDRVNEQFF
v_gene: TRBV12-3/TRBV12-4; j_gene: TRBJ2-1; d_gene: TRBD2; abundance: few; CDR3nt: TGTGCCAGCAGCCCAATCTACGGGACTACGCAGTTCTTC; CDR3aa: CASSPIYGTTQFF
v_gene: TRBV29-1; j_gene: TRBJ1-1; d_gene: -; abundance: few; CDR3nt: TGCAGCGTTGAGTGGGGGACCACTGAAGCTTTCTTT; CDR3aa: CSVEWGTTEAFF
v_gene: TRBV19; j_gene: TRBJ1-5; d_gene: TRBD1; abundance: -; CDR3nt: TGTGCCAGTAGTAGAAAAGAGGACAGGGAACCTCCCCAGCATTTT; CDR3aa: CASSRKEDREPPQHF
v_gene: TRBV5-1; j_gene: TRBJ2-1; d_gene: TRBD2; abundance: many; CDR3nt: TGCGCCAGCAGCTTCCTCAACGGACTAGCAGGGACAAGTGAGCAGTTCTTC; CDR3aa: CASSFLNGLAGTSEQFF
v_gene: TRBV10-3; j_gene: TRBJ2-7; d_gene: -; abundance: -; CDR3nt: TGTGCCATCAGTATCGGGGCGGAATACTCCTACGAGCAGTACTTC; CDR3aa: CAISIGAEYSYEQYF
v_gene: TRBV25-1; j_gene: TRBJ1-1; d_gene: -; abundance: many; CDR3nt: TGTGCCAGCTCCTCAGGAGGCACTGAAGCTTTCTTT; CDR3aa: CASSSGGTEAFF
v_gene: TRBV7-9; j_gene: TRBJ2-2; d_gene: TRBD2; abundance: few; CDR3nt: TGTGCCAGCAGCTCGTGGACTAGAATAGTGGCCGGGGAGCTGTTTTTT; CDR3aa: CASSSWTRIVAGELFF
v_gene: TRBV29-1; j_gene: TRBJ2-2; d_gene: -; abundance: -; CDR3nt: TGCAGCGTCGCTGAGGGCACCGGGGAGCTGTTTTTT; CDR3aa: CSVAEGTGELFF
v_gene: TRBV6-2/TRBV6-3; j_gene: TRBJ2-1; d_gene: -; abundance: -; CDR3nt: TGTGCCAGCAGTTACTCCACCGATCAGGCATCCTACAATGAGCAGTTCTTC; CDR3aa: CASSYSTDQASYNEQFF
v_gene: TRBV20-1; j_gene: TRBJ1-2; d_gene: TRBD1; abundance: few; CDR3nt: TGCAGTGCTAGAGATCCTCTCGGGACAGGGAACTATGGCTACACCTTC; CDR3aa: CSARDPLGTGNYGYTF
v_gene: TRBV12-5; j_gene: TRBJ2-1; d_gene: TRBD1; abundance: -; CDR3nt: TGTGCTAGTGGTTTGGGACAGGGGACCGACAATGAGCAGTTCTTC; CDR3aa: CASGLGQGTDNEQFF
v_gene: TRBV12-3/TRBV12-4; j_gene: TRBJ2-3; d_gene: -; abundance: few; CDR3nt: TGTGCCAGCAGTTTTGGAGGGATCACAGATACGCAGTATTTT; CDR3aa: CASSFGGITDTQYF
v_gene: TRBV4-3; j_gene: TRBJ1-4; d_gene: -; abundance: -; CDR3nt: TGCGCCAGCAGCCAAGACGACTTGGGCGTCAGGAATGAAAAACTGTTTTTT; CDR3aa: CASSQDDLGVRNEKLFF
v_gene: TRBV11-2; j_gene: TRBJ2-1; d_gene: TRBD1; abundance: -; CDR3nt: TGTGCCAGCAGCTGGGGACAGGGTGCAAACAATGAGCAGTTCTTC; CDR3aa: CASSWGQGANNEQFF
v_gene: TRBV5-1; j_gene: TRBJ2-7; d_gene: -; abundance: few; CDR3nt: TGCGCCAGCAGTTCTTACACGGTATCCTACGAGCAGTACTTC; CDR3aa: CASSSYTVSYEQYF
v_gene: TRBV5-5; j_gene: TRBJ2-4; d_gene: TRBD1; abundance: few; CDR3nt: TGTGCCAGCAGTCAAGGACAGGACAAAAACATTCAGTACTTC; CDR3aa: CASSQGQDKNIQYF
v_gene: TRBV12-3/TRBV12-4; j_gene: TRBJ2-1; d_gene: -; abundance: few; CDR3nt: TGTGCCAGCAGTTTACGCGGGGTTTCCTACAATGAGCAGTTCTTC; CDR3aa: CASSLRGVSYNEQFF
v_gene: TRBV6-5; j_gene: TRBJ2-7; d_gene: -; abundance: few; CDR3nt: TGTGCCAGCAGTTACACGGGGCCCTCCTACGAGCAGTACTTC; CDR3aa: CASSYTGPSYEQYF
v_gene: TRBV29-1; j_gene: TRBJ2-7; d_gene: -; abundance: -; CDR3nt: TGCAGCGTTAAACTAACCGGGACGGCCACCTACGAGCAGTACTTC; CDR3aa: CSVKLTGTATYEQYF
v_gene: TRBV7-3; j_gene: TRBJ2-3; d_gene: TRBD2; abundance: -; CDR3nt: TGTGCCAGCAGCTTAGGGGTAGCGGGGGGTCCGGACGCAACAGATACGCAGTATTTT; CDR3aa: CASSLGVAGGPDATDTQYF
v_gene: TRBV4-1; j_gene: TRBJ1-5; d_gene: -; abundance: few; CDR3nt: TGCGCCAGCAGCCAGGGTAACAATCAGCCCCAGCATTTT; CDR3aa: CASSQGNNQPQHF
v_gene: TRBV5-5; j_gene: TRBJ2-7; d_gene: -; abundance: -; CDR3nt: TGTGCCAGCAGCTGGGAGCTTTACGAGCAGTACTTC; CDR3aa: CASSWELYEQYF
v_gene: TRBV18; j_gene: TRBJ1-2; d_gene: -; abundance: few; CDR3nt: TGTGCCAGCGAAAACAGGGATGGAAACTATGGCTACACCTTC; CDR3aa: CASENRDGNYGYTF
v_gene: TRBV11-2; j_gene: TRBJ2-3; d_gene: -; abundance: few; CDR3nt: TGTGCCAGCAGCGCGGGACATATCAGCACAGATACGCAGTATTTT; CDR3aa: CASSAGHISTDTQYF
v_gene: TRBV6-5; j_gene: TRBJ1-5; d_gene: -; abundance: -; CDR3nt: TGTGCCAGCAGTTACCGGGAGGGTCAGCCCCAGCATTTT; CDR3aa: CASSYREGQPQHF
v_gene: TRBV21-1; j_gene: TRBJ2-2; d_gene: -; abundance: -; CDR3nt: TGTGCCAGCAGCAAAGCGGTGTTTGATAGCTGCAACACCGGGGAGCTGTTTTTT; CDR3aa: CASSKAVFDSCNTGELFF
v_gene: TRBV7-2; j_gene: TRBJ1-1; d_gene: TRBD1; abundance: few; CDR3nt: TGTGCCAGCAGCTTTTTGGACAGGGGACGTGGGAACACTGAAGCTTTCTTT; CDR3aa: CASSFLDRGRGNTEAFF